This TCR beta chain was found in a study of quantifying T cell responses using KT2 cells. Study at large: cDNA was made from DNase-treated RNA using alpha and beta constant primers.

Fixed numbers of PBMC received varying amounts of KT2 cells. A single-stranded UMI oligo with SP2 sequence was ligated to cDNA 3' ends. The first PCR ran roughly 4 cycles with an equimolar RC1.1 and RC1.2 beta primer mix. TCRdb reanalysed the UMI-ligation and nested PCR reads using MiXCR and keeps one entry per CDR3 protein. The data show around 50,000 distinct CDR3 sequences, 11% seen once. The source of this sequence is a human donor. Input material: PBMCs spiked with cells of the T cell clone KT2.

The CDR3: CASSFRDRGIDTQYF. In DNA form, the CDR3 reads TGTGCCAGCAGTTTCCGGGACAGGGGAATAGATACGCAGTATTTT. The rearrangement links TRBV12-3 or TRBV12-4 to TRBJ2-3; 10 nucleotides agree with TRBD1. Trimming removed 3 bases from V and 5 bases from J; junction bases left unmatched: 5. This CDR3 region has 15 residues.